These T cell receptor beta chains were read from a single sample in a study of blood T cell repertoires in COVID-19. Assay used: immunoSEQ multiplex PCR; TCRdb lists only in-frame clones, some missing. The profile shows some 76,000 clones, more than 75% of them singletons. The sample consisted of peripheral blood. The receptors shown here come from a human donor in a cohort sampled during active COVID-19. The CDR3 runs from the conserved cysteine through the conserved F or W. The order of the fields is J gene, V gene, CDR3 protein.

>TRBJ2-7|TRBV6-6
CASSPFTFGVRGYEQYF
>TRBJ2-4|TRBV29-1
CSVGGDVAKNIQYF
>TRBJ2-7|TRBV10-1
CASSAGDSSYEQYF
>TRBJ1-3|TRBV5-1
CASSFSGGSGNTIYF
>TRBJ1-5|TRBV21-1
CASSTLSGGTNQPQHF
>TRBJ2-1|TRBV6-5
CASSSGQGDGNEQFF
>TRBJ1-5|TRBV5-6
CASSPGSNQPQHF
>TRBJ1-1|TRBV5-1
CASSRTGVEMNTEAFF
>TRBJ1-3|TRBV19
CASSRRQGLGNTIYF
>TRBJ1-4|TRBV15
CATSRETGMGNEKLFF
>TRBJ1-1|TRBV18
CASSGGTGVLSEAFF
>TRBJ1-4|TRBV5-1
CASSPLTGGDEKLFF
>TRBJ2-3|TRBV2
CASSEGESSGGASTDTQYF
>TRBJ1-2|TRBV6-5
CASSYGVGASGGYTF
>TRBJ1-1|TRBV6-4
CASSEFMNTEAFF
>TRBJ2-3|TRBV6-1
CASSEAGALPDTQYF
>TRBJ1-5|TRBV1
CTSNLRGSGDSNQPQHF
>TRBJ1-4|TRBV6-5
CASSQTTNEKLFF
>TRBJ1-2|TRBV5-6
CASSPLGPANYGYTF
>TRBJ2-7|TRBV10-1
CASSESLGSYEQYF
>TRBJ1-6|TRBV7-9
CASSTPNSPLHF
>TRBJ2-2|TRBV28
CASLSGGSTGELFF
>TRBJ2-3|TRBV5-1
CASSGGLAGGTDTQYF
>TRBJ2-6|TRBV4-2
CASRGDSGANVLTF
>TRBJ2-5|TRBV28
CASSLLGGLETQYF
>TRBJ1-2|TRBV2
CASSEQQGYGYTF
>TRBJ1-2|TRBV12-3/TRBV12-4
CASSFRTGGGYTF
>TRBJ2-1|TRBV11-2
CASSPVAGSYNEQFF
>TRBJ2-3|TRBV5-1
CASSSGQTFSDTQYF
>TRBJ1-2|TRBV7-2
CASSPRGTAYGYTF
>TRBJ2-7|TRBV5-5
CASSLREPPYEQYF